The rows below give T cell receptor beta chains drawn from one sample of a study of T cell responses to AZD1222 COVID-19 vaccine. This table comes from immunoSEQ multiplex PCR, and its TCRdb copy is limited to in-frame clones, with some not included. Of about 21,000 clones listed, around 82% are singletons. The material sequenced was peripheral blood, taken on day 0 of AZD1222 vaccination. Receptors originate from an adult in good health. CDR3s include the opening cysteine and the closing phenylalanine or tryptophan. D genes are given only for firm matches. Part of the rows lack a size; the others show once, few, many or a class for expanded clones.

CDR3: CASSSPAGVTDTQYF
J: TRBJ2-3
size: NA
D: TRBD2
V: TRBV7-9

CDR3: CASRGGQGAAKNIQYF
J: TRBJ2-4
size: once
D: TRBD1
V: TRBV28

CDR3: CASSQLTRGEQYF
J: TRBJ2-7
size: NA
D: NA
V: TRBV3-1/TRBV3-2

CDR3: CASSPNRAGEKLFF
J: TRBJ1-4
size: NA
D: NA
V: TRBV18

CDR3: CASSVEPSGRYEQYF
J: TRBJ2-7
size: NA
D: TRBD2
V: TRBV9

CDR3: CASSPDPLAGGRYEQYF
J: TRBJ2-7
size: NA
D: TRBD2
V: TRBV7-9

CDR3: CASSGQDSSYEQYF
J: TRBJ2-7
size: few
D: TRBD1
V: TRBV27

CDR3: CAWCPFDRNTEAFF
J: TRBJ1-1
size: once
D: NA
V: TRBV30

CDR3: CASSKRSSGANVLTF
J: TRBJ2-6
size: few
D: NA
V: TRBV28

CDR3: CASSDSRGMGNQPQHF
J: TRBJ1-5
size: NA
D: NA
V: TRBV2

CDR3: CASIGVYGAHTGELFF
J: TRBJ2-2
size: NA
D: NA
V: TRBV28

CDR3: CSVQGPSNQPQHF
J: TRBJ1-5
size: NA
D: NA
V: TRBV29-1

CDR3: CASSRPAGTEEETQYF
J: TRBJ2-5
size: NA
D: TRBD1
V: TRBV18

CDR3: CASSEGTVYNEQFF
J: TRBJ2-1
size: NA
D: NA
V: TRBV25-1

CDR3: CASPERAREQYF
J: TRBJ2-7
size: NA
D: NA
V: TRBV18

CDR3: CATSKTWDSGGNQPQHF
J: TRBJ1-5
size: NA
D: TRBD1
V: TRBV15

CDR3: CASSLAKRLGNEQFF
J: TRBJ2-1
size: NA
D: NA
V: TRBV7-2

CDR3: CASSLLGFGNQPQHF
J: TRBJ1-5
size: NA
D: NA
V: TRBV5-8

CDR3: CASSLGTLNRNEQFF
J: TRBJ2-1
size: NA
D: NA
V: TRBV5-5

CDR3: CASSVGPTVQETQYF
J: TRBJ2-5
size: few
D: NA
V: TRBV9

CDR3: CASSPWGTPTLTYYGYTF
J: TRBJ1-2
size: NA
D: NA
V: TRBV25-1

CDR3: CASSQPGPGTDTQYF
J: TRBJ2-3
size: medium-sized
D: NA
V: TRBV28

CDR3: CASSLPRGTEAFF
J: TRBJ1-1
size: NA
D: NA
V: TRBV25-1

CDR3: CSVATGESDVNTEAFF
J: TRBJ1-1
size: NA
D: TRBD1
V: TRBV29-1

CDR3: CASSGLTGGNQPQHF
J: TRBJ1-5
size: NA
D: NA
V: TRBV28

CDR3: CASSFTGADNEQFF
J: TRBJ2-1
size: NA
D: NA
V: TRBV11-3

CDR3: CASSHDPGKTYEQYF
J: TRBJ2-7
size: NA
D: NA
V: TRBV6-2/TRBV6-3

CDR3: CAWSKGSHYEQYF
J: TRBJ2-7
size: NA
D: NA
V: TRBV30

CDR3: CASRGYRVTGNTIYF
J: TRBJ1-3
size: NA
D: NA
V: TRBV6-5

CDR3: CATADSEDREQYF
J: TRBJ2-7
size: NA
D: NA
V: TRBV24-1

CDR3: CASSFSVGETVNTEAFF
J: TRBJ1-1
size: NA
D: NA
V: TRBV27

CDR3: CASSSAGRFDQPQHF
J: TRBJ1-5
size: NA
D: NA
V: TRBV19

CDR3: CASSPTLRGETQYF
J: TRBJ2-5
size: NA
D: NA
V: TRBV5-1

CDR3: CASSPEGSAGGRYF
J: TRBJ2-5
size: few
D: TRBD2
V: TRBV5-1

CDR3: CASSLAGTGTYEQYF
J: TRBJ2-7
size: NA
D: TRBD1
V: TRBV5-6

CDR3: CASSLVGGTGGTGELFF
J: TRBJ2-2
size: NA
D: TRBD1
V: TRBV7-6

CDR3: CASSLDSSRGRSRTDTQYF
J: TRBJ2-3
size: NA
D: NA
V: TRBV11-2

CDR3: CAGHGRTASYEQYF
J: TRBJ2-7
size: few
D: NA
V: TRBV19

CDR3: CASSLSTDTQYF
J: TRBJ2-3
size: few
D: NA
V: TRBV5-5

CDR3: CASSYQVVTDTQYF
J: TRBJ2-3
size: NA
D: NA
V: TRBV6-2/TRBV6-3

CDR3: CASSIRTSANEKLFF
J: TRBJ1-4
size: NA
D: NA
V: TRBV19

CDR3: CASSLVGGADIQYF
J: TRBJ2-4
size: NA
D: NA
V: TRBV5-1

CDR3: CASSFLAGDIQETQYF
J: TRBJ2-5
size: NA
D: TRBD2
V: TRBV6-2/TRBV6-3

CDR3: CASSPPFTDTQYF
J: TRBJ2-3
size: NA
D: NA
V: TRBV2

CDR3: CASSLDITENTEAFF
J: TRBJ1-1
size: NA
D: NA
V: TRBV11-2